This TCR beta chain emerged from a study of T cell changes during pregnancy in multiple sclerosis. V was trimmed by 2 bases and J by 6 bases, leaving 10 bases between them. This CDR3 has 13 residues. Germline CDR1 reads MNHEY; CDR2 reads SMNVEV (reference sequence). The count of this clone is one. Generated by immunoSEQ multiplex PCR, the TCRdb table keeps only in-frame clones and is missing some. The table shows around 96,000 clones, with 85% to 95% occurring only once. The TCR was taken from a female donor with multiple sclerosis, enrolled in a pregnancy study. The chain uses TRBV27 and TRBJ1-2; a possible D gene is TRBD1 (6 bases). The sequences come from peripheral blood, collected in the first trimester of pregnancy. Here the CDR3 DNA reads TGTGCCAGCAGTTTAGGGGGGGCGGATGGCTACACCTTC. It yields the protein CASSLGGADGYTF.